This T cell receptor beta chain was identified in a study of T-cell reconstitution after alpha-beta-depleted transplantation in children. The germline V gene encodes CDR1 SQVTM and CDR2 ANQGSEA. V gave up 7 bases and J gave up 5 bases; unmatched junction bases: 8. CDR3 length: 14 residues. Unique molecular identifiers tagged the TCRbeta library. TCRdb reprocessed the PCR reads with MiXCR, giving one entry per CDR3 protein. The sample contains under 400,000 distinct CDR3 sequences, approximately 20% of which appear only once. Study-wide results and caveats: Recipient T cells and thymic progenitors that survived were the source of the high TCRbeta diversity seen at day 60 in some patients. Where alpha-beta T cells came from about two months after transplant was reportedly several hundred expanded graft clones.

This clonotype was seen more than once but under ten times. Its cognate antigen is unknown. This TCR was sampled from a male patient younger than 18 who had a stem cell transplant for acute lymphoblastic leukemia, so the T cells may come from the graft donor. V usage is TRBV29-1 and J usage is TRBJ2-2; TRBD1 matches 9 bases. The sequencing used PBMCs, mostly from graft donor cells, collected 180 days after TCRalphabeta/CD19-depleted stem cell transplant. This chain's CDR3 is CSAAPGQGTGELFF. In DNA form, the CDR3 reads TGCAGCGCCGCCCCGGGACAGGGTACCGGGGAGCTGTTTTTT.